A selection of T cell receptor beta chains follows, all from one sample in a study of beta chain features in type 1 diabetes. Profiled with immunoSEQ multiplex PCR; TCRdb holds only in-frame clones, not every one. Here the sample spans 810,000 or so clones, roughly 16% being singletons. Source material: naive CD4+ T cells from blood. The origin of the receptors is a young woman in good health. The CDR3 runs from the conserved cysteine through the conserved F or W. The D gene is left open where the match is weak. Rows may omit the clone size; those that give it use once, few, many or a size class.

clone_size,v_call,d_call,j_call,cdr3_nt,cdr3_aa
NA,TRBV25-1,NA,TRBJ1-2,TGTGCCAGCAGTGAACAGAATTATGGCTACACCTTC,CASSEQNYGYTF
NA,TRBV18,NA,TRBJ1-2,TGTGCCAGCTCACCGAGGGAGATCGGGTCGATGGGCTATGGCTACACCTTC,CASSPREIGSMGYGYTF
NA,TRBV6-1,NA,TRBJ2-4,TGTGCCAGCAGTGTCCCTGCTATAGCCAAAAACATTCAGTACTTC,CASSVPAIAKNIQYF
NA,TRBV6-1,NA,TRBJ1-1,TGTGCCAGCAGTGAGGTTCAGGGTCCAACTGAAGCTTTCTTT,CASSEVQGPTEAFF
few,TRBV9,TRBD1,TRBJ2-5,TGTGCCAGCAGCGAAGCTTCGACAGGGATTGGGGGAGAGACCCAGTACTTC,CASSEASTGIGGETQYF
NA,TRBV15,NA,TRBJ1-2,TGTGCCACCAGCAGAGACCCGGGACGCGGCTACACCTTC,CATSRDPGRGYTF
few,TRBV5-6,NA,TRBJ2-5,TGTGCCAGCAGCTTGTCCGTGGGAGAGACCCAGTACTTC,CASSLSVGETQYF
few,TRBV29-1,NA,TRBJ2-2,TGCAGCGGGAAAGGGACGGTGGCCGGGGAGCTGTTTTTT,CSGKGTVAGELFF
NA,TRBV14,TRBD2,TRBJ2-1,TGTGCCAGCAGCCCCCGACTAGCGGCCAACAATGAGCAGTTCTTC,CASSPRLAANNEQFF
few,TRBV7-3,NA,TRBJ2-7,TGTGCCAGCAGCTTGTTGTCATGGGACGAGCAGTACTTC,CASSLLSWDEQYF
NA,TRBV18,TRBD1,TRBJ1-2,TGTGCCAGCTCACCCGGGACAGATTTCTATGGCTACACCTTC,CASSPGTDFYGYTF
NA,TRBV7-9,NA,TRBJ1-2,TGTGCCAGCAGCTTATTGGGGAGACTGGATGGCTACACCTTC,CASSLLGRLDGYTF
few,TRBV19,NA,TRBJ2-1,TGTGCCAGTAGCCGGGGCCAGGGCAGGGAGCAGTTCTTC,CASSRGQGREQFF
NA,TRBV2,NA,TRBJ1-1,TGTGCCAGCAGCTCCGATAGGGGCCTGAACACTGAAGCTTTCTTT,CASSSDRGLNTEAFF
NA,TRBV29-1,TRBD2,TRBJ2-3,TGCAGCGTCACCTTAGGGCTAGCGGGAGGGCCAGATACGCAGTATTTT,CSVTLGLAGGPDTQYF
many,TRBV7-2,NA,TRBJ2-4,TGTGCCAGCAGCTTTACTGGCGAAAACATTCAGTACTTC,CASSFTGENIQYF
NA,TRBV28,NA,TRBJ2-7,TGTGCCAGCAGTTTTACCCCAGGCCTCTCCTACGAGCAGTACTTC,CASSFTPGLSYEQYF
NA,TRBV28,NA,TRBJ1-5,TGTGCCAGCAGCATAGACAGCGATCAGCCCCAGCATTTT,CASSIDSDQPQHF
NA,TRBV4-3,NA,TRBJ1-2,TGCGCCAGCAGCCAGCTACTCAGGGTGGGCTACACCTTC,CASSQLLRVGYTF
NA,TRBV7-2,TRBD2,TRBJ2-1,TGTGCCAGCAGCCTTCAGCGGGAGCTTGAGCAGTTCTTC,CASSLQRELEQFF
NA,TRBV27,NA,TRBJ1-5,TGTGCCAGCAGTTTCTATAGCAATCAGCCCCAGCATTTT,CASSFYSNQPQHF
NA,TRBV28,NA,TRBJ2-7,TGTGCCAGCCTCGGAAAAGGAGGATTCCGCTTCGAGCAGTACTTC,CASLGKGGFRFEQYF
NA,TRBV15,NA,TRBJ2-7,TGTGCCACCAGCAGAGATCCCAGCGCCGGCTCCTACGAGCAGTACTTC,CATSRDPSAGSYEQYF
few,TRBV28,TRBD2,TRBJ2-7,TGTGCCAGCAGTCAATGGACTAGCGGGAGGGGCGAGCAGTACTTC,CASSQWTSGRGEQYF
NA,TRBV7-2,TRBD2,TRBJ2-7,TGTGCCAGCAGCTTACTAAGCGGGAGGGCCTACGAGCAGTACTTC,CASSLLSGRAYEQYF
few,TRBV7-9,NA,TRBJ2-1,TGTGCCAGCACCAAGACCTGGGGCGAAAATGAGCAGTTCTTC,CASTKTWGENEQFF
NA,TRBV18,TRBD1,TRBJ2-7,TGTGCCAGCTCACCGGGACAGGTCCACTACGAGCAGTACTTC,CASSPGQVHYEQYF
NA,TRBV27,NA,TRBJ1-5,TGTGCCAGCAGTTTATGGTCCAATCAGCCCCAGCATTTT,CASSLWSNQPQHF
NA,TRBV10-1,TRBD2,TRBJ2-7,TGCGCCAGCAGGGCGGGAGGCACCTACGAGCAGTACTTC,CASRAGGTYEQYF
NA,TRBV5-1,TRBD1,TRBJ2-6,TGCGCCAGCAGCCCGCCCCGGGACAGGGGTATTTCTGGGGCCAACGTCCTGACTTTC,CASSPPRDRGISGANVLTF
NA,TRBV7-2,TRBD2,TRBJ2-2,TGTGCCAGCAGCTTAGCGGGGACTAGGGGCACCGGGGAGCTGTTTTTT,CASSLAGTRGTGELFF
few,TRBV19,NA,TRBJ2-2,TGTGCCAGTAGTATAATTGAGGGAGGAATCGGGGAGCTGTTTTTT,CASSIIEGGIGELFF
NA,TRBV7-2,TRBD2,TRBJ2-1,TGTGCCAGCAGCTTAGACGGGACTAGCCGATACAATGAGCAGTTCTTC,CASSLDGTSRYNEQFF
few,TRBV6-1,NA,TRBJ1-5,TGTGCCAGCAGTGGTTCTAACAGGGCGAGCAATCAGCCCCAGCATTTT,CASSGSNRASNQPQHF
NA,TRBV25-1,TRBD1,TRBJ2-1,TGTGCCAGCAGTGACCTGACAGGGGCGTCCTACAATGAGCAGTTCTTC,CASSDLTGASYNEQFF
few,TRBV7-9,NA,TRBJ1-4,TGTGCCAGCAGCTTAGGGTGGGGAGAAAAACTGTTTTTT,CASSLGWGEKLFF
NA,TRBV7-2,TRBD2,TRBJ2-7,TGTGCCAGCAGCACAGGACTAGCGGCCTACGAGCAGTACTTC,CASSTGLAAYEQYF
NA,TRBV7-8,TRBD1,TRBJ2-1,TGTGCCAGCAGCTCGACCTCACGACAGGGAAGGGGATACAATGAGCAGTTCTTC,CASSSTSRQGRGYNEQFF
NA,TRBV18,NA,TRBJ2-7,TGTGCCAGCTCACCACTTAAAACAGCCACCTACGAGCAGTACTTC,CASSPLKTATYEQYF
few,TRBV5-1,NA,TRBJ2-7,TGCGCCAGCAGTTTAGGCCCACAGGGACCAACCTACGAGCAGTACTTC,CASSLGPQGPTYEQYF
NA,TRBV14,TRBD1,TRBJ1-4,TGTGCCAGCAGCCACACGGACAGGGTTATGGCGCGTGAAAAACTGTTTTTT,CASSHTDRVMAREKLFF
NA,TRBV7-9,TRBD2,TRBJ2-5,TGTGCCAGCAGGGCCGGGACTAGCGACCAAGAGACCCAGTACTTC,CASRAGTSDQETQYF
few,TRBV9,NA,TRBJ1-5,TGTGCCAGCAGCGTAGATCCGCAGGGAACTCAGCCCCAGCATTTT,CASSVDPQGTQPQHF
NA,TRBV6-5,NA,TRBJ2-3,TGTGCCAGCAGCCCGAGGAGGGGCGGCACAGATACGCAGTATTTT,CASSPRRGGTDTQYF
few,TRBV19,TRBD1,TRBJ2-7,TGTGCCAGTAGTCCGTGGGACAGGGGGACCTACGAGCAGTACTTC,CASSPWDRGTYEQYF
NA,TRBV28,NA,TRBJ2-5,TGTGCCAGCCGGAAGGGGGGGAAAGAGACCCAGTACTTC,CASRKGGKETQYF
NA,TRBV6-5,NA,TRBJ1-2,TGTGCCAGCAGTTACTCGAACACCCCCGGGAGCATCTACACCTTC,CASSYSNTPGSIYTF
few,TRBV19,NA,TRBJ2-7,TGTGCCAGTAGTATCAGGGCGCAGTACGAGCAGTACTTC,CASSIRAQYEQYF
few,TRBV20-1,NA,TRBJ2-3,TGCAGTGCATGGACAGCGGATACGCAGTATTTT,CSAWTADTQYF
NA,TRBV28,TRBD1,TRBJ2-7,TGTGCCAGCCGACGACAGGGCGGGTACGAGCAGTACTTC,CASRRQGGYEQYF
few,TRBV6-6,NA,TRBJ1-4,TGTGCCAGCAGTTACACGAGCCCGAGGGAAAAACTGTTTTTT,CASSYTSPREKLFF
NA,TRBV6-8,NA,TRBJ2-7,TGTGCCAGCTATTCGAGGGCAGGGGTCTACGAGCAGTACTTC,CASYSRAGVYEQYF
NA,TRBV7-9,NA,TRBJ2-7,TGTGCCAGCAGCTTAGCTCCAGGGGTCGGCTACGAGCAGTACTTC,CASSLAPGVGYEQYF
few,TRBV15,TRBD2,TRBJ2-1,TGTGCCACTGGGGCACTAGCGGGAACCTACAATGAGCAGTTCTTC,CATGALAGTYNEQFF
once,TRBV14,TRBD1,TRBJ2-1,TGTGCCAGCAGCCATGCTTTCCGGGACAGTTACAATGAGCAGTTCTTC,CASSHAFRDSYNEQFF